Included here is one TCR beta chain sequence, with context. TCRdb reprocessed the RT-PCR reads via MiXCR and lists one record per CDR3 protein. The table records roughly 940,000 distinct CDR3 sequences, over 15% of them present only once. This sample was included in a study of patients and donors after allogeneic stem cell transplantation. CDR3 length: 15 amino acids. Germline V CDR1 and CDR2: MDHEN, SYDVKM. Trimming cost V 4 bases and J 5 bases; bases outside gene matches: 6. The material sequenced was blood, either unsorted or a sorted T cell fraction (not recorded which). The chain carries TRBV28 and TRBJ2-3, with TRBD2 matching over 10 bases. The TCR comes from a human donor who was either an allogeneic HSCT recipient or a stem cell or donor lymphocyte infusion donor (not recorded which). It is not recorded whose cells these are; they may come from a transplant donor. CDR3 DNA: TGTGCCAGCAGTTCCCTAGCGGGAGTTGTAGATACGCAGTATTTT. This gives the protein CASSSLAGVVDTQYF.